The clone carrying this TCR beta chain was recorded a few times. This entry is derived from a study of human T cells and chemical hapten exposure. TCRdb used MiXCR to reprocess the RACE reads, holding one entry per CDR3 protein. The table shows 150,000 to 200,000 distinct CDR3 sequences, with around 30% occurring only once. V shed 3 bases and J shed 4 bases, with 7 bases lying between them. The CDR3 contains 13 residues. Germline loops: CDR1 MDHEN, CDR2 SYDVKM. Time point in this sample: pre-sensitization, week 0. The treatment is: therapeutic diphenylcyclopropenone sensitization with weekly scalp DPC.

The starting material was whole blood, obtained in connection with sensitization to the hapten diphenylcyclopropenone (DPC). This TCR came from a woman aged 25 to 39 with alopecia areata. Some clones in this sample may be carry-over from other donors' samples. The J gene is TRBJ1-3, the V gene TRBV28; D unresolved. CDR3 protein: CASSFNRGNTIYF. CDR3 nucleotides: TGTGCCAGCAGTTTTAACAGAGGAAACACCATATATTTT.